This TCR beta chain was profiled in a study of OX40 agonist ivuxolimab in advanced cancers. Overall study: At 0.01 to 10 mg/kg, ivuxolimab was administered intravenously to patients every 2 weeks.

Study-wide results and caveats: CD8+ T cells showed, on average, more clonal expansion than CD4+ cells. In the 0.1 to 3.0 mg/kg range, CD4+ and CD8+ blood T cells had expanded clonally by week 6.

Repertoires were generated with immunoSEQ multiplex PCR, while TCRdb's copy carries only in-frame clones and drops some. The repertoire holds 82,000 or so clones, 80% to 95% seen once, with about 0.63% in the top ten. As concerns this clone: Its target is unknown.

CDR3 size: 14 residues. Germline CDR1 and CDR2: KGHSH and LQKENI. The ends were cut back, 3 bases at V and 7 bases at J, with 12 bases in the middle. The sample consisted of CD4+ or CD8+ T cells sorted from blood, taken in a trial of the OX40 agonist ivuxolimab. The J gene is TRBJ1-4, the V gene TRBV18; no clear D gene. The receptor was derived from an adult with an advanced solid tumor such as melanoma, head and neck, liver or kidney cancer. The CDR3 sequence: CASSPPAYREKLFF. CDR3 bases: TGTGCCAGCTCACCGCCCGCGTATCGTGAAAAACTGTTTTTT. The whole variable domain, remainder taken from reference TRBV18 and TRBJ1-4, is NAGVMQNPRHLVRRRGQEARLRCSPMKGHSHVYWYRQLPEEGLKFMVYLQKENIIDESGMPKERFSAEFPKEGPSILRIQQVVRGDSAAYFCASSPPAYREKLFFGSGTQLSVL.